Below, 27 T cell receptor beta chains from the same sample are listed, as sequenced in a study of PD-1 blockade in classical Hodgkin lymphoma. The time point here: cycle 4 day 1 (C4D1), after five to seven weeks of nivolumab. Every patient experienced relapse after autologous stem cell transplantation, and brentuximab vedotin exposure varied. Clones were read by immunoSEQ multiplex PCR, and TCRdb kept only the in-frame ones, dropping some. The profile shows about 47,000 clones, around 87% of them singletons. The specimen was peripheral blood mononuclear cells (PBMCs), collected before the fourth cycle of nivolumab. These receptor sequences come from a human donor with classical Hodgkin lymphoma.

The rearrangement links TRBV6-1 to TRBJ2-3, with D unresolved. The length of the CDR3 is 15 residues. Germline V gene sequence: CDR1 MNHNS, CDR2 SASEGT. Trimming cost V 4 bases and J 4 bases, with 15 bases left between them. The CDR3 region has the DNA TGTGCCAGCAGTGTTACCATGGCGATATCAGATACGCAGTATTTT. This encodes CASSVTMAISDTQYF.

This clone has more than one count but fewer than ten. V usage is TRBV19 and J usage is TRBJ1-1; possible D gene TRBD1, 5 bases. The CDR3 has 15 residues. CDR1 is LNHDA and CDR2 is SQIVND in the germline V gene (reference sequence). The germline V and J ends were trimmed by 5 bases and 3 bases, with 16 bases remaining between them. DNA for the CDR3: TGTGCCAGTAGTGCCCCGTGGAGGGGTGACACTGAAGCTTTCTTT. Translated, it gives CASSAPWRGDTEAFF.

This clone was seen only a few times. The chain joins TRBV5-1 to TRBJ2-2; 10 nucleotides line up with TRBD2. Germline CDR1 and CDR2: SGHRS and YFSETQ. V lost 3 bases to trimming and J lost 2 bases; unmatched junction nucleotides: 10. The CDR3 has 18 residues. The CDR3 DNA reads TGCGCCAGCAGCTGGCAACTAGCGGGATTTGGAAACACCGGGGAGCTGTTTTTT. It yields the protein CASSWQLAGFGNTGELFF.

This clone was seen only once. This CDR3 is CASNNFEIGRNQPQHF. CDR3 coding DNA: TGTGCCAGTAACAATTTTGAAATAGGCAGAAATCAGCCCCAGCATTTT. The V call is TRBV19, the J call TRBJ1-5; D is unclear. The CDR3 sequence is 16 residues long. Between the trimmed V and J ends, which lost 7 bases and 4 bases, there was a span of 20 bases. Germline loops: CDR1 LNHDA, CDR2 SQIVND (reference sequence).

This CDR3 reads CASSVAGTSYEQYF. The CDR3 nucleotides are TGTGCCAGCAGCGTAGCAGGGACTTCCTACGAGCAGTACTTC. The gene calls are TRBV9 and TRBJ2-7; a possible D gene is TRBD2 (6 bases). CDR1 is SGDLS and CDR2 is YYNGEE in the germline V gene. CDR3 length: 14 residues. The germline V and J ends were trimmed by 0 bases and 1 base, with 8 bases remaining between them. The whole variable domain, filled in from reference TRBV9 and TRBJ2-7, reads DSGVTQTPKHLITATGQRVTLRCSPRSGDLSVYWYQQSLDQGLQFLIQYYNGEERAKGNILERFSAQQFPDLHSELNLSSLELGDSALYFCASSVAGTSYEQYFGPGTRLTVT.

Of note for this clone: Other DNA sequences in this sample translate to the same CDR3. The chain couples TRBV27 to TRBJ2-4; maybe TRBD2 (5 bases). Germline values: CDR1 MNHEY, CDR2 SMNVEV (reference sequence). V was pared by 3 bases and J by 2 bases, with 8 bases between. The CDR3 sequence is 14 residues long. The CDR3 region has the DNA TGTGCCAGCAGTTTTGGACTGACCAAAAACATTCAGTACTTC. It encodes CASSFGLTKNIQYF.

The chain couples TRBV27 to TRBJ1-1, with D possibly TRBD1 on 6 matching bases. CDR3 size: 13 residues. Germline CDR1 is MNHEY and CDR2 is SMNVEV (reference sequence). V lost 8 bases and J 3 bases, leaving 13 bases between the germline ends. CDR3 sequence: CASGYNRDTEAFF. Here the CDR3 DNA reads TGTGCCAGCGGATACAACAGGGACACTGAAGCTTTCTTT.

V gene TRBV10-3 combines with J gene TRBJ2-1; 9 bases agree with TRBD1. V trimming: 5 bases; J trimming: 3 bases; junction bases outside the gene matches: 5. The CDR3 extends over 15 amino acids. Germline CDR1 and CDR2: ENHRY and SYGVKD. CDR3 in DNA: TGTGCCATCAGTTCGGACAGGGGTAACTACAATGAGCAGTTCTTC. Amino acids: CAISSDRGNYNEQFF.

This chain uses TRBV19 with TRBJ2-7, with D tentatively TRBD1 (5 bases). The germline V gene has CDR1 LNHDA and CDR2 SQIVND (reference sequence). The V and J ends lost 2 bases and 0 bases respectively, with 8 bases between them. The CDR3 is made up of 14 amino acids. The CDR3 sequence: CASSISQGSYEQYF. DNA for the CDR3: TGTGCCAGTAGTATAAGTCAGGGCTCCTACGAGCAGTACTTC.

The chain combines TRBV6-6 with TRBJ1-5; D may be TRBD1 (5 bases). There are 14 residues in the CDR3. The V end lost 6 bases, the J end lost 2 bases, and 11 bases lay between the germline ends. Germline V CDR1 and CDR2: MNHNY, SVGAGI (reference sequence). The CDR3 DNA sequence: TGTGCCAGCAGGACGGGGGTTGGCAATCAGCCCCAGCATTTT. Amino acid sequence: CASRTGVGNQPQHF.

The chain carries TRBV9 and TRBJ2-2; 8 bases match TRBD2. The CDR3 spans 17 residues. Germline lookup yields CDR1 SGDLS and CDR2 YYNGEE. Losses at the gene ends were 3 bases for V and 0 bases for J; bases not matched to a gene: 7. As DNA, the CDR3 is TGTGCCAGCAGCGACGACTTGGGACTAGCGAACACCGGGGAGCTGTTTTTT. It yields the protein CASSDDLGLANTGELFF.

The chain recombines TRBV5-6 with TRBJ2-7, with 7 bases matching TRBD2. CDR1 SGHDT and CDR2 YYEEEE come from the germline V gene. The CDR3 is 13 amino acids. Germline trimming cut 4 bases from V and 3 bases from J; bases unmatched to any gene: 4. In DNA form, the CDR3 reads TGTGCCAGCAGCCCAACTAGCGTCTACGAGCAGTACTTC. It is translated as CASSPTSVYEQYF.

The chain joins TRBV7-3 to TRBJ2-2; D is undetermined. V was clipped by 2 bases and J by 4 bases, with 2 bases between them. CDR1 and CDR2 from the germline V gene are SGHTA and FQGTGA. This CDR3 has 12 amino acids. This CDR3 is CASSLSTGELFF. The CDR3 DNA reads TGTGCCAGCAGCTTATCCACCGGGGAGCTGTTTTTT.

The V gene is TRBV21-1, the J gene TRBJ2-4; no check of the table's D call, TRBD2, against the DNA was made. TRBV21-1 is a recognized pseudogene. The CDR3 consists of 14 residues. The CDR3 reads CASQPSGGVNIQYF. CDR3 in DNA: TGTGCCAGCCAGCCTAGTGGGGGGGTAAACATTCAGTACTTC.

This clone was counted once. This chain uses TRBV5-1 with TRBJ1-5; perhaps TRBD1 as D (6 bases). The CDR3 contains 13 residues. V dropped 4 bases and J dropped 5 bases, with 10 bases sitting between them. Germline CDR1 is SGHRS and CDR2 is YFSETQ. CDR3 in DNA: TGCGCCAGCAGCGAAAGGGGGGATCAGCCCCAGCATTTT. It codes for CASSERGDQPQHF.

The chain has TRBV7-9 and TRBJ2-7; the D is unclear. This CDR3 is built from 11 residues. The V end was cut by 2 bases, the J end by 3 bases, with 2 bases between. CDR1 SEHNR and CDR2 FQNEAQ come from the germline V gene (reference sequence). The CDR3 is CASSLFYEQYF. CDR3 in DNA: TGTGCCAGCAGCTTATTCTACGAGCAGTACTTC.

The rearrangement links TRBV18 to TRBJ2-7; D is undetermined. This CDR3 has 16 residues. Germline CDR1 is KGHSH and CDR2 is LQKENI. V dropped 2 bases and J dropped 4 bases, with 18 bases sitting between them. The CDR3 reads CASSPVSSFSTYEQYF. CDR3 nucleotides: TGTGCCAGCTCACCAGTCTCCAGCTTCAGCACATACGAGCAGTACTTC.

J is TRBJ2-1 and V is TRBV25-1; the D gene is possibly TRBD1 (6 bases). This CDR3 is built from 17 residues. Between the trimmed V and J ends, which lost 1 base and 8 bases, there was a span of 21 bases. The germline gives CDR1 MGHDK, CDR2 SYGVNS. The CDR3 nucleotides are TGTGCCAGCAGTGAATCAGGGTTTCAGGGGATCATCGATGAGCAGTTCTTC. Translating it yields CASSESGFQGIIDEQFF.

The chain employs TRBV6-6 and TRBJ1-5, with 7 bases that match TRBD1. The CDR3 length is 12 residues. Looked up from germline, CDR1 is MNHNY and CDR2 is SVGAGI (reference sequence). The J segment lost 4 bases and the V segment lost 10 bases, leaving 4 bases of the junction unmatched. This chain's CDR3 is CATLQGNQPQHF. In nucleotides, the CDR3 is TGTGCCACCTTACAGGGGAATCAGCCCCAGCATTTT.

CDR3 sequence reads: CASSPAGYKSGTQYF. In DNA form, the CDR3 reads TGTGCCAGCAGCCCAGCGGGGTACAAGTCTGGTACGCAGTATTTT. The chain is built from TRBV7-3 and TRBJ2-3; TRBD2 matches at 7 bases. The ends lost 5 bases at V and 8 bases at J; junction bases unmatched: 13. In germline, CDR1 is SGHTA, CDR2 FQGTGA. This CDR3 is 15 amino acids long. Complete variable domain (other parts from reference TRBV7-3 and TRBJ2-3): GAGVSQTPSNKVTEKGKYVELRCDPISGHTALYWYRQSLGQGPEFLIYFQGTGAADDSGLPNDRFFAVRPEGSVSTLKIQRTERGDSAVYLCASSPAGYKSGTQYFGPGTRLTVL.

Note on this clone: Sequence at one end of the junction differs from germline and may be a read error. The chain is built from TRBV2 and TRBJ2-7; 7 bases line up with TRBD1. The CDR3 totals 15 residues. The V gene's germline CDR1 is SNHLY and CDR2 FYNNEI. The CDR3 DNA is TGTGCCAGCAGCGAAGACAGGGTAGGTCCCCACGAGCAGTACTTC. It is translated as CASSEDRVGPHEQYF.

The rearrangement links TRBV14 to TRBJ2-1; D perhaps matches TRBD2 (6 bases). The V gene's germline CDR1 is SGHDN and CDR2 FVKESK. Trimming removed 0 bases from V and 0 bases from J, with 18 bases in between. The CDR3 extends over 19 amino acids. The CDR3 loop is CASSQDLMAGSNSYNEQFF. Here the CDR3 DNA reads TGTGCCAGCAGCCAAGACCTCATGGCGGGATCCAACTCCTACAATGAGCAGTTCTTC.

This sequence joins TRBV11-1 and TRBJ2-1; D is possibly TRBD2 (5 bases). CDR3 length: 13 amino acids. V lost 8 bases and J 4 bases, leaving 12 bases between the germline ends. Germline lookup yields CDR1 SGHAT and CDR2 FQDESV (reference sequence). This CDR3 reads CASEREIYNEQFF. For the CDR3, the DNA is TGTGCCAGCGAAAGGGAGATTTACAATGAGCAGTTCTTC.

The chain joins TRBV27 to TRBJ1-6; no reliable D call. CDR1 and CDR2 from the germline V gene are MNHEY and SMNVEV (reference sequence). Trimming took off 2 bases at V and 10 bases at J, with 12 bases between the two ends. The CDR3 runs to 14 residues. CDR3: CASSLGLMGSPLHF. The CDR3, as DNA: TGTGCCAGCAGTTTAGGTCTTATGGGGTCACCCCTCCACTTT.

CDR3 coding DNA: TGTGCCATCCCGACAGGGGAGGGTAATCAGCCCCAGCATTTT. Amino acids: CAIPTGEGNQPQHF. J is TRBJ1-5 and V is TRBV6-4, with 8 nucleotides matching TRBD1. Germline CDR1 reads MRHNA; CDR2 reads SNTAGT. J was trimmed by 4 bases and V by 10 bases; bases with no gene match: 9. The CDR3 loop spans 14 amino acids.

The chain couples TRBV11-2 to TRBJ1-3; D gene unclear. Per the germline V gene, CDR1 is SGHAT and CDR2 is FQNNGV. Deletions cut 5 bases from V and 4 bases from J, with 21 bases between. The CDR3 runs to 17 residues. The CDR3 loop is CASSDHFRGEIGNTIYF. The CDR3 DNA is TGTGCCAGCAGCGACCACTTCCGCGGGGAGATAGGAAACACCATATATTTT.

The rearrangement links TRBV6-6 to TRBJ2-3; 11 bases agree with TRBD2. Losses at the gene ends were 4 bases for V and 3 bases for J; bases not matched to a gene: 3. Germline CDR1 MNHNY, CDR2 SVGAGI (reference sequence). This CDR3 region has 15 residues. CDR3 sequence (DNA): TGTGCCAGCAGTTTTAGCGGGAGGGCGACAGATACGCAGTATTTT. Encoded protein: CASSFSGRATDTQYF.